A selection of T cell receptor beta chains follows, all from one sample in a study of graft-versus-host responses after intestinal transplantation. For these receptors, no antigen is known. Assay used: immunoSEQ multiplex PCR; TCRdb lists only in-frame clones, some missing. Among about 89,000 clones, roughly 91% were seen once, and the ten largest hold more than 0.095%. The starting material was unstimulated CD4+ T cells sorted from spleen or lymph node cells, obtained before intestinal transplant. The receptors were sampled from a human donor who received an intestinal transplant. The CDR3 runs from the conserved cysteine through the conserved F or W. The D gene is left open where the match is weak. Size is stated for part of the rows, as once, few or many counts, or as a class when the clone is expanded.

clone_size	v_call	d_call	j_call	cdr3_aa	cdr3_nt
.	TRBV7-2	TRBD2	TRBJ2-5	CASSLEATSVETQYF	TGTGCCAGCAGCTTAGAGGCTACTAGCGTGGAGACCCAGTACTTC
once	TRBV18	.	TRBJ1-5	CASSASHQQPQHF	TGTGCCAGCTCAGCCTCCCATCAGCAGCCCCAGCATTTT
.	TRBV5-4	.	TRBJ2-7	CASSSSSYEQYF	TGTGCCAGCAGCTCCAGCTCCTACGAGCAGTACTTC
.	TRBV7-2	TRBD1	TRBJ2-1	CASSSGQGSDEQFF	TGTGCCAGCAGCTCCGGACAGGGGTCTGATGAGCAGTTCTTC
.	TRBV5-4	.	TRBJ2-3	CASSTGSASDTQYF	TGTGCCAGCAGCACCGGTAGCGCGTCAGATACGCAGTATTTT
.	TRBV7-8	.	TRBJ2-3	CASSFRGDTQYF	TGTGCCAGCAGCTTCCGGGGAGATACGCAGTATTTT
.	TRBV29-1	.	TRBJ1-1	CSVVPGITEAFF	TGCAGCGTTGTGCCCGGGATCACTGAAGCTTTCTTT
.	TRBV7-2	TRBD2	TRBJ2-7	CASSSGRVSYEQYF	TGTGCCAGCAGTTCGGGGAGGGTCTCCTACGAGCAGTACTTC
.	TRBV5-1	TRBD1	TRBJ2-7	CASSLTGEEQYF	TGCGCCAGCAGCTTGACAGGGGAAGAGCAGTACTTC
.	TRBV5-1	.	TRBJ1-1	CASSLVGGLNTEAFF	TGCGCCAGCAGCTTGGTGGGGGGACTGAACACTGAAGCTTTCTTT
.	TRBV30	TRBD1	TRBJ1-1	CASQGGGEGVGEAFF	TGTGCCTCCCAAGGAGGGGGCGAGGGAGTCGGTGAAGCTTTCTTT
.	TRBV5-6	TRBD1	TRBJ1-2	CASSFWDRETYGYTF	TGTGCCAGCAGCTTCTGGGACAGGGAAACCTATGGCTACACCTTC
once	TRBV16	.	TRBJ1-6	CASSQLVGGNSPLHF	TGTGCCAGCAGCCAGCTCGTGGGAGGGAATTCACCCCTCCACTTT
.	TRBV18	.	TRBJ2-1	CASSPAQIVSYNEQFF	TGTGCCAGCTCCCCCGCCCAAATAGTTTCCTACAATGAGCAGTTCTTC
.	TRBV9	TRBD2	TRBJ2-5	CASSVGVAGGAETQYF	TGTGCCAGCAGCGTTGGGGTAGCGGGGGGGGCGGAGACCCAGTACTTC
.	TRBV11-2	TRBD2	TRBJ2-5	CASSRGGEGTQYF	TGTGCCAGCAGCCGGGGGGGGGAAGGGACCCAGTACTTC
.	TRBV7-2	.	TRBJ2-7	CASSLRRQGLYEQYF	TGTGCCAGCAGCTTAAGACGTCAGGGGCTCTACGAGCAGTACTTC
.	TRBV7-2	TRBD1	TRBJ1-1	CASSAWTGADTEAFF	TGTGCCAGCAGCGCGTGGACAGGGGCGGACACTGAAGCTTTCTTT
.	TRBV5-1	TRBD1	TRBJ2-7	CASSLDRGREQYF	TGCGCCAGCAGCTTGGACAGGGGGCGCGAGCAGTACTTC
once	TRBV14	TRBD1	TRBJ2-6	CASSEGGLTGANVLTF	TGTGCCAGCAGCGAAGGGGGCCTGACTGGGGCCAACGTCCTGACTTTC
once	TRBV4-1	.	TRBJ1-1	CASSQGRSTEAFF	TGCGCCAGCAGCCAGGGCAGAAGCACTGAAGCTTTCTTT
.	TRBV6-4	TRBD1	TRBJ2-5	CASSARTGRRATQYF	TGTGCCAGCAGCGCCCGGACAGGACGACGCGCGACCCAGTACTTC